A single sample is the source of the 3 T cell receptor beta chains below, sequenced in a study of CDR3 diversity in severe acne. TCRdb called the PCR reads again in MiXCR, with one record for every CDR3 protein. The sample consists of fewer than 90,000 distinct CDR3 sequences, roughly 49% of them appearing once. Sequenced input: blood. All receptors come from a male donor with severe acne vulgaris.

This clonotype has just a few counts. The chain couples TRBV25-1 to TRBJ1-1; the D gene is possibly TRBD1 (5 bases). From germline, CDR1 is MGHDK and CDR2 SYGVNS. The CDR3 has 13 amino acids. The V end was cut by 4 bases, the J end by 3 bases, with 9 bases between. The CDR3 DNA reads TGTGCCAGCAGTGGGGACGTGGACACTGAAGCTTTCTTT. Translating it yields CASSGDVDTEAFF.

This clonotype counts as medium-sized. This chain links TRBV7-2 with TRBJ2-7; 10 bases match TRBD2. J was trimmed by 6 bases and V by 1 base; bases with no gene match: 0. Germline CDR1 is SGHTA and CDR2 is FQGNSA. The CDR3 extends over 13 amino acids. The CDR3 protein is CASSLVAGGEQYF. DNA of the CDR3: TGTGCCAGCAGCTTAGTAGCGGGAGGCGAGCAGTACTTC.

About this clonotype itself: One end of the junction fails to match germline, which may point to a read error. This chain connects TRBV10-3 to TRBJ1-1; D unresolved. Germline lookup yields CDR1 ENHRY and CDR2 SYGVKD. The CDR3 is 12 amino acids. The CDR3 reads CASSGSSTEAFF. CDR3 bases: TGTGCCAGCAGTGGAAGTTCCACTGAAGCTTTCTTT.